This entry lists 16 T cell receptor beta chains sequenced from one sample in a study of T cell repertoires in cytomegalovirus infection. Antigens of these TCRs are unknown. One entry per CDR3 protein results from TCRdb running MiXCR on the reads. The sample holds around 500,000 distinct CDR3 sequences, approximately 40% seen once. The material sequenced was cultured PBMCs, taken from culture after CMV antigen stimulation. The origin of the receptors is a human donor in good health (CMV status not recorded). Some clones in this sample may be carry-over from other donors' samples.

The chain uses TRBV6-1 and TRBJ2-7, with 7 bases that match TRBD1. V trimming: 0 bases; J trimming: 2 bases; junction bases outside the gene matches: 4. The CDR3 extends over 15 amino acids. The germline V gene has CDR1 MNHNS and CDR2 SASEGT. The CDR3 nucleotides read TGTGCCAGCAGTGAAGCCCCAGGGGGAACCTACGAGCAGTACTTC. Translation gives CASSEAPGGTYEQYF.

The V call is TRBV19, the J call TRBJ1-1; D might be TRBD1 (6 bases). The CDR3 runs to 17 residues. V shed 1 base and J shed 4 bases, with 19 bases lying between them. CDR1 and CDR2 from the germline V gene are LNHDA and SQIVND (reference sequence). For the CDR3, the DNA is TGTGCCAGTAGTATAGGGGGGGCAGGCCCCCAGGTCACTGAAGCTTTCTTT. It yields the protein CASSIGGAGPQVTEAFF.

This chain uses TRBV6-6 with TRBJ2-1; 11 positions agree with TRBD2. From germline, CDR1 is MNHNY and CDR2 SVGAGI (reference sequence). With 2 bases clipped from V and 7 bases from J, the junction kept 4 bases outside the gene matches. The CDR3 has 15 amino acids. The CDR3 DNA follows: TGTGCCAGCAGTTACCCCTCTAGCGGGAGGAATGAGCAGTTCTTC. This gives the protein CASSYPSSGRNEQFF.

This clonotype came up a few times. The V gene is TRBV7-3, the J gene TRBJ2-7, with TRBD1 identical over 7 bases. The CDR3 totals 14 residues. V shed 4 bases and J 1 base; nucleotides not matched to a gene: 4. Germline loops: CDR1 SGHTA, CDR2 FQGTGA. In DNA, the CDR3 is TGTGCCAGCAGCTCCGGGACAGAGTCCTACGAGCAGTACTTC. This encodes CASSSGTESYEQYF.

This clonotype was counted a few times. This rearrangement joins TRBV12-3 or TRBV12-4 to TRBJ1-1, with a tentative D call TRBD1 (5 bases). Trimming removed 2 bases from V and 3 bases from J, with 22 bases in between. This CDR3 has 18 residues. CDR3 region: CASSLLGVGFVRHTEAFF. The DNA of the CDR3 is TGTGCCAGCAGTTTATTAGGGGTCGGGTTTGTACGGCACACTGAAGCTTTCTTT.

The rearrangement links TRBV27 to TRBJ2-1; D may be TRBD1 or TRBD2 (5 bases each). The germline V gene has CDR1 MNHEY and CDR2 SMNVEV (reference sequence). The CDR3 totals 14 residues. V was clipped by 5 bases and J by 4 bases, with 12 bases between them. CDR3 nucleotides: TGTGCCAGCAGTATGGGGACGGGGTACAATGAGCAGTTCTTC. Amino acids: CASSMGTGYNEQFF.

The DNA for the CDR3 is TGTGCCAGCAGCGCTACAGGGCTGAACACTGAAGCTTTCTTT. Translation: CASSATGLNTEAFF. This sequence joins TRBV7-9 and TRBJ1-1; weak D call: TRBD1 (6 bases). This CDR3 region has 14 residues. Germline V CDR1 and CDR2: SEHNR, FQNEAQ (reference sequence). Trimming stripped 5 bases from V and 0 bases from J, with 10 bases between. The full variable domain, in which reference TRBV7-9 and TRBJ1-1 provide the parts outside the CDR3, is DTGVSQNPRHKITKRGQNVTFRCDPISEHNRLYWYRQTLGQGPEFLTYFQNEAQLEKSRLLSDRFSAERPKGSFSTLEIQRTEQGDSAMYLCASSATGLNTEAFFGQGTRLTVV.

The chain carries TRBV20-1 and TRBJ2-1, with 7 positions matching TRBD2. The V gene's germline CDR1 is DFQATT and CDR2 SNEGSKA (reference sequence). Losses at the gene ends were 6 bases for V and 5 bases for J; bases not matched to a gene: 19. The CDR3 loop spans 17 amino acids. The chain's CDR3 is CSAPGMGKRGLDNEQFF. The CDR3 DNA is TGCAGTGCGCCTGGGATGGGGAAGCGGGGTCTCGACAATGAGCAGTTCTTC.

The CDR3 sequence: CASTTPSGASTDTQYF. The CDR3 nucleotides are TGTGCCAGCACCACCCCTAGCGGGGCTAGCACAGATACGCAGTATTTT. The V and J genes are TRBV12-3 or TRBV12-4 and TRBJ2-3, with 9 bases fitting TRBD2. V shed 7 bases and J 0 bases; nucleotides not matched to a gene: 8. The CDR3 is made up of 16 amino acids.

V is TRBV4-2 and J is TRBJ1-5; D is ambiguous. The CDR3 is made up of 13 amino acids. Trimming took off 2 bases at V and 3 bases at J, with 5 bases between the two ends. Looked up from germline, CDR1 is LGHNA and CDR2 is YNFKEQ. The CDR3 sequence: CASSQPPNQPQHF. CDR3 nucleotide sequence: TGTGCCAGCAGCCAACCCCCCAATCAGCCCCAGCATTTT.

The chain links TRBV7-8 to TRBJ1-5, with D uncertain. The V gene's germline CDR1 is SGHVS and CDR2 FQNEAQ. The CDR3 contains 13 residues. Between the trimmed V and J ends, which lost 2 bases and 6 bases, there was a span of 8 bases. In nucleotides, the CDR3 is TGTGCCAGCAGCTTAATCGGGAGTCAGCCCCAGCATTTT. It specifies CASSLIGSQPQHF.

This clonotype showed up just once. The rearrangement links TRBV2 to TRBJ2-7, with 11 bases matching TRBD1. This CDR3 contains 15 residues. V lost 1 base and J lost 6; bases outside the gene matches: 5. CDR1 is SNHLY, CDR2 FYNNEI, per germline. CDR3 DNA: TGTGCCAGCAGTGAAGAGCGGGACAGGGGGTCCGAGCAGTACTTC. Its protein is CASSEERDRGSEQYF.

The V and J genes are TRBV7-2 and TRBJ2-7; 11 bases map to TRBD2. Germline V lookup: CDR1 SGHTA, CDR2 FQGNSA. The CDR3 covers 18 residues. J lost 0 bases, V lost 4 bases, and 11 bases had no gene match. CDR3 region: CASSWGPGTSGTSYEQYF. CDR3 sequence (DNA): TGTGCCAGCAGCTGGGGGCCAGGGACTAGCGGCACCTCCTACGAGCAGTACTTC.

This clonotype is a singleton in its sample. The J gene is TRBJ2-7, the V gene TRBV20-1; a weak D match, TRBD2 (5 bases). The germline gives CDR1 DFQATT, CDR2 SNEGSKA (reference sequence). This CDR3 has 13 amino acids. The V and J ends lost 5 bases and 4 bases respectively, with 15 bases between them. The CDR3 sequence: CSALLSGIYEQYF. CDR3 bases: TGCAGTGCTCTCCTTTCGGGGATATACGAGCAGTACTTC.

This clonotype was seen a handful of times. The CDR3 region has the DNA TGTGCCAGCAGCTTGGGGACATCTGGAAACACCATATATTTT. This encodes CASSLGTSGNTIYF. The genes are TRBV7-9 and TRBJ1-3; perhaps TRBD1 as D (6 bases). Trimming stripped 3 bases from V and 1 base from J, with 7 bases between. Germline loops: CDR1 SEHNR, CDR2 FQNEAQ (reference sequence). CDR3 length equals 14 residues.

This chain connects TRBV18 to TRBJ2-7, with D maybe TRBD1 (7 bases). V lost 3 bases to trimming and J lost 0 bases, with 18 bases between them. The CDR3 runs 17 residues. From germline, CDR1 is KGHSH and CDR2 LQKENI. The CDR3 nucleotides read TGTGCCAGCTCACCTAAATGGGGGGCAGGGGGCTCCTACGAGCAGTACTTC. Encoded protein: CASSPKWGAGGSYEQYF.